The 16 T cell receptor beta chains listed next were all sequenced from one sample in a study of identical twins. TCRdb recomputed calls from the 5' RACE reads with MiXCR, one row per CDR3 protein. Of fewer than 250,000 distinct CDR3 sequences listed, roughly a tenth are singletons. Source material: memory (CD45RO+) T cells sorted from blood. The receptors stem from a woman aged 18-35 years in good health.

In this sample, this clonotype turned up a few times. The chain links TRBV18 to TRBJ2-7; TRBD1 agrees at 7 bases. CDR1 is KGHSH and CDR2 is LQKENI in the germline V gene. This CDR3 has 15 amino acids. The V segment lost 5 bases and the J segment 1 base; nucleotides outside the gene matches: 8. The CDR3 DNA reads TGTGCCAGCTCAGTAAGTGGGACAGAATCCTACGAGCAGTACTTC. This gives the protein CASSVSGTESYEQYF.

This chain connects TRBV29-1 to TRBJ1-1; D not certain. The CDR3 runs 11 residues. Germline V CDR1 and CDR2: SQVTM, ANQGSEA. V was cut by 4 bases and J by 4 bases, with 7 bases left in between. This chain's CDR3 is CSVVEGTEAFF. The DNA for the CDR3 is TGCAGCGTTGTTGAGGGCACTGAAGCTTTCTTT.

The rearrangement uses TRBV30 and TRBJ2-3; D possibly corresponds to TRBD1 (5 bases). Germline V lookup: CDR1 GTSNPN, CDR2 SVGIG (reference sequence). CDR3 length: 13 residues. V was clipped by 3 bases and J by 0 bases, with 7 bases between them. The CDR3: CAWRTVSTDTQYF. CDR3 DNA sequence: TGTGCCTGGAGGACAGTTAGCACAGATACGCAGTATTTT.

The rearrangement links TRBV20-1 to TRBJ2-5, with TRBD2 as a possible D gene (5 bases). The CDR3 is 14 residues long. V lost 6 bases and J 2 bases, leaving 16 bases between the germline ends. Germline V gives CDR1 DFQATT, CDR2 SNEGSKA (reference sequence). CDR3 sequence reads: CSAPPFGEQETQYF. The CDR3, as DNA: TGCAGTGCCCCACCGTTCGGGGAGCAAGAGACCCAGTACTTC.

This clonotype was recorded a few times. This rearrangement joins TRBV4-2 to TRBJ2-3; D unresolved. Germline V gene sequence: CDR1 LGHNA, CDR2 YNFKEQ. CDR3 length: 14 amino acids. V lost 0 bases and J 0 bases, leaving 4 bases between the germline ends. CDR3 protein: CASSQEVSTDTQYF. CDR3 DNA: TGTGCCAGCAGCCAAGAGGTTAGCACAGATACGCAGTATTTT.

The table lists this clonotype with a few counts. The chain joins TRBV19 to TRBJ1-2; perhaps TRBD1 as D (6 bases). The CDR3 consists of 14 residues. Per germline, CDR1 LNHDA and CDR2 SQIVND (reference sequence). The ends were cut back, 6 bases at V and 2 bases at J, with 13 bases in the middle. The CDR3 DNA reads TGTGCCAGTAGGTTCGAGGGGACAAACTATGGCTACACCTTC. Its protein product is CASRFEGTNYGYTF.

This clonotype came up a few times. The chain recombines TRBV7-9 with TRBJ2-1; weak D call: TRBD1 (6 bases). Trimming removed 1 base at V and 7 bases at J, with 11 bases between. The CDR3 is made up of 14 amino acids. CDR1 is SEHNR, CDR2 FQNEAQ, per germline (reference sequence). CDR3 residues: CASSLGAGANEQFF. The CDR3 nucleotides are TGTGCCAGCAGCTTAGGGGCAGGGGCAAATGAGCAGTTCTTC.

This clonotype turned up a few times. CDR3 nucleotide sequence: TGTGCCAGTAGTATCCGGGCCCCGACCTACGAGCAGTACTTC. Translation gives CASSIRAPTYEQYF. The gene calls are TRBV19 and TRBJ2-7; no clear D gene. Trimming took 3 bases from V and 2 from J, leaving 11 bases between them. CDR3 length equals 14 residues. Germline lookup yields CDR1 LNHDA and CDR2 SQIVND (reference sequence).

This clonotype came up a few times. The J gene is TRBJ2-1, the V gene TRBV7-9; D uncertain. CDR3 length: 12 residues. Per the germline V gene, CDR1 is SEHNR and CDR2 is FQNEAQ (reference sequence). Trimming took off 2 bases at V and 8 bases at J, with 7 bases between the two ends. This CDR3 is CASSLFLDEQFF. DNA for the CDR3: TGTGCCAGCAGCTTATTCCTCGATGAGCAGTTCTTC.

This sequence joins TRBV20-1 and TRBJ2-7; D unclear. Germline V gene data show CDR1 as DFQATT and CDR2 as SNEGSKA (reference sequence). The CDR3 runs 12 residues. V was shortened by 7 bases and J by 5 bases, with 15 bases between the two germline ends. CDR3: CSVFNPSHEQYF. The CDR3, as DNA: TGCAGTGTGTTTAACCCGAGCCACGAGCAGTACTTC.

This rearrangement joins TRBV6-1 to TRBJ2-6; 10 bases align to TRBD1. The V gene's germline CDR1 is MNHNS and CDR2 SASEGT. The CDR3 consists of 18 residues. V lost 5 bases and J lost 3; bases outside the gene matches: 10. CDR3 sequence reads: CASSPGTGAGRGANVLTF. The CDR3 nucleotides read TGTGCCAGCAGTCCCGGGACAGGGGCAGGTCGTGGGGCCAACGTCCTGACTTTC.

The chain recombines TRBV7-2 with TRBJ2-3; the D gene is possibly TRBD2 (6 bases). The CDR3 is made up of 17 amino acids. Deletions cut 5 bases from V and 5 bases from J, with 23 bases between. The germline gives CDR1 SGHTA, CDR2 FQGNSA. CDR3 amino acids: CASSHRRSGEQVDTQYF. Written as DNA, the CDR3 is TGTGCCAGCAGCCATCGTCGGTCGGGGGAGCAAGTAGATACGCAGTATTTT. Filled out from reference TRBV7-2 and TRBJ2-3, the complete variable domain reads GAGVSQSPSNKVTEKGKDVELRCDPISGHTALYWYRQSLGQGLEFLIYFQGNSAPDKSGLPSDRFSAERTGGSVSTLTIQRTQQEDSAVYLCASSHRRSGEQVDTQYFGPGTRLTVL.

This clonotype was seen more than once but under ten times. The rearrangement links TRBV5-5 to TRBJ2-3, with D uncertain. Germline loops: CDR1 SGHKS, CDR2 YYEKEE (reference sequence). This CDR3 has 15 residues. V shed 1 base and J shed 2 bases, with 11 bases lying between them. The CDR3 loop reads CASSLWTPYTDTQYF. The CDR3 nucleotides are TGTGCCAGCAGCTTGTGGACCCCATACACAGATACGCAGTATTTT.

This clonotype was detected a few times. The CDR3 DNA sequence: TGCAGTGTCGAGGGGGTTGGCAAAAACATTCAGTACTTC. Protein product: CSVEGVGKNIQYF. The chain has TRBV20-1 and TRBJ2-4, with D possibly TRBD1 on 6 matching bases. With 7 bases removed from V and 3 bases from J, the gap between germline ends came to 13 bases. The CDR3 is made up of 13 amino acids. Germline values: CDR1 DFQATT, CDR2 SNEGSKA (reference sequence).

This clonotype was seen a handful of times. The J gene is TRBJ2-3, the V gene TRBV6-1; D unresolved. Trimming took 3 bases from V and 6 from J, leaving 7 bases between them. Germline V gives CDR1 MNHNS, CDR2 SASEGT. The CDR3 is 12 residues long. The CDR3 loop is CASSETMDTQYF. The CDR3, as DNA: TGTGCCAGCAGTGAGACCATGGATACGCAGTATTTT.

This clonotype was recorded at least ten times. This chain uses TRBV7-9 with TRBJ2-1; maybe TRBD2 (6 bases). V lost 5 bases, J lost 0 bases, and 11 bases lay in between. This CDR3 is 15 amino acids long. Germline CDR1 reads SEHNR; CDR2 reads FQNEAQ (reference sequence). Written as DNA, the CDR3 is TGTGCCAGCAGCGCGGGACTTAGCTCCTACAATGAGCAGTTCTTC. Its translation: CASSAGLSSYNEQFF.